This T cell receptor beta chain was captured by sequencing in a study of T and B cells in COVID-19 patients (dated by TCRdb to about 2020). Broadly, across the study: In this study, adaptive immunity was profiled in COVID-19 patients who either had active infection or had recovered, using TRB and IGH repertoire sequencing of peripheral blood. A recovered cohort was made up of 15 to 19 patients contributing approximately 20 samples, mostly after mild to moderate COVID-19 managed as outpatients. Median age was about 32 years in the recovered cohort versus approximately 67 years in the active-infection cohort. Critical illness requiring mechanical ventilation or ECMO was present in about 65% of the 20 patients in the active-infection cohort. In the active-infection cohort, about 90% of the 20 patients had comorbidities linked to unfavorable COVID-19 outcome. The TCR and BCR sequence repository comprised around 35 patients and nearly 70 time points, with over 7 million TCR sequences analysed. A couple of patients were included in both the recovered and active cohorts because samples were available from active disease and after recovery. An age-matched reference group of 39 healthy donors negative for COVID-19 antibodies served as the comparison for repertoire analyses. As many as 9 follow-up blood samples were collected from each patient, and in some individuals these samples spanned different disease stages.

Taking its sample share into account, this clonotype is medium-sized (0.01 to 0.1%). This clone's antigen is unknown. Per-base qualities were not stored, and no clone one base away is much larger. Findings and caveats that apply to the study as a whole: Specific T cell subsets (CD4+/Treg/CD8+) and sorted SARS-CoV-2-responsive or tetramer+ T cells had not yet been sequenced, and these experiments were ongoing. Patients with COVID-19 were reported to show strongly skewed TRBV/TRBJ gene usage. Prospective validation of the reported TCR clusters was stated to be required before clinical use. The size of the cohort was considered insufficient for assessing HLA contributions to COVID-19 susceptibility or severity. A total of around 2,100 TCR clusters were exclusive to the recovered cohort, and approximately 31 of those clusters were low-pGen clusters. TRB repertoires were highly clonal in active COVID-19, whereas diversity and richness at recovery rose above healthy donor levels. Few blood samples were available from mildly ill patients while symptoms were present, and early samples from severe cases were likewise scarce.

These reads were obtained on an Illumina MiSeq. TRB rearrangements were amplified by multiplex PCR with BIOMED2 TRB-A/B primer pools. Two consecutive PCRs added Illumina-compatible adapters and 7-nucleotide sample barcodes to the amplicons. Phusion HS II polymerase was used for all library PCRs. The amplicons were purified from gel with the NucleoSpin Gel and PCR Clean-up kit, measured on Qubit, and then pooled at roughly 4 nM. The quality of the amplicon pool was checked on an Agilent 2100 Bioanalyzer prior to Illumina next-generation sequencing. The study's processing was this. Annotation of TRB rearrangements was done in MiXCR 3.0.8 with the default MiXCR reference library. Non-productive reads and sequences with fewer than 2 reads were excluded, and each unique CDR3 nucleotide sequence counted as one clone. R 3.5.1 was used to calculate clonality, diversity, richness and V-J gene usage. TCR clustering by CDR3 similarity used GLIPH2, with generation probabilities calculated by OLGA. GLIPH2 clusters were kept only when the clusters contained at least four unique TCR clonotypes present in at least three individuals. The public reads were reprocessed in TCRdb via fastp at Q25 and MiXCR, keeping in-frame beta chains. Merged by CDR3 protein, the rows form single entries marked with the most common genes and DNA. It is TCRdb's table, rather than the study itself, that gives the V and J calls and clone size. The table for this sample lists approximately 6,000 distinct CDR3 sequences; approximately 28% of them were counted only once. More than 9% of the sample rests with the top ten.

Based on the germline V gene (reference sequence), the CDR1 and CDR2 sequences are LNHDA and SQIVND. V loses 6 bases at its end and J loses 7 bases; junction bases beyond the gene matches: 10. There are 16 amino acids in the CDR3, from cysteine to phenylalanine inclusive. The retained sequence is limited to the CDR3, 48 bases, with the frame set at the first base. Genomic DNA extracted from blood, in amounts of about 240-550 ng, served as the starting material for amplifying TRB repertoires. The receptor was derived from a human donor with active COVID-19. In this chain, TRBV19 is recombined with TRBJ2-4, and TRBD2 matches 12 of the central bases. The sequenced sample consisted of blood. The CDR3 here reads CASRETSGGRRNIQYF. The nucleotides are TGTGCCAGTAGGGAAACTAGCGGGGGGCGCCGGAACATTCAGTACTTC.